A selection of T cell receptor beta chains follows, all from one sample in a study of CD8 T cells in ankylosing spondylitis. TCRdb processed the 5' RACE reads anew with MiXCR; each CDR3 protein has one entry. Of some 130,000 distinct CDR3 sequences in the sample, more than 7% were seen once. The sequenced material came from synovial fluid, either unsorted or a sorted T cell fraction (not recorded which). These receptors all stem from a male donor with ankylosing spondylitis. Each CDR3 is given with its conserved first and last residue. The D gene is left open where the match is weak. The listing skips clone size in some rows; elsewhere it reads once, few, many or a size class.

>TRBV12-3/TRBV12-4|NA|NA|TRBJ2-3
TGTGCCAGCAATTTCAACAATGTTGATACGCAGTATTTT
CASNFNNVDTQYF
>TRBV29-1|NA|many|TRBJ1-5
TGCAGCGTTGAAATCGGGGTCGGTCAGCCCCAGCATTTT
CSVEIGVGQPQHF
>TRBV7-2|NA|many|TRBJ2-5
TGTGCCAGCAGCTTAGTAGGGCAGGAGACCCAGTACTTC
CASSLVGQETQYF
>TRBV6-1|TRBD1|many|TRBJ2-6
TGTGCCAGCGACAGGGGGCTCTCTGGGGCCAACGTCCTGACTTTC
CASDRGLSGANVLTF
>TRBV20-1|NA|NA|TRBJ2-7
TGCAGTGCTAGAGATTTATTCTACGAGCAGTACTTC
CSARDLFYEQYF
>TRBV7-9|TRBD2|few|TRBJ2-1
TGTGCCAGCAGACGAGGACTAGCGGGAGGGTGGGATGAGCAGTTCTTC
CASRRGLAGGWDEQFF
>TRBV3-1|TRBD1|many|TRBJ2-1
TGTGCCAGCAGCGCCGGGACAGGGGCGGGATTGAATGAGCAGTTCTTC
CASSAGTGAGLNEQFF
>TRBV12-3/TRBV12-4|NA|few|TRBJ1-5
TGTGCCAGCAGTTTAATAGAGTTGACGGCTATAAATCAGCCCCAGCATTTT
CASSLIELTAINQPQHF
>TRBV7-7|NA|many|TRBJ2-5
TGTGCTAGCAGCTTAGCGGACGGGGCTGTGTTAACCCAGTACTTC
CASSLADGAVLTQYF
>TRBV10-2|TRBD1|NA|TRBJ1-2
TGCGCCAGCAGGCCTACAGGGGAAGATGGCTATGGCTACACCTTC
CASRPTGEDGYGYTF
>TRBV3-1|NA|few|TRBJ2-7
TGTGCCAGCAGCCAAGCTCGGGGGCACGAGCAGTACTTC
CASSQARGHEQYF
>TRBV2|NA|few|TRBJ1-2
TGTGCCAGCAGTGAGGGTCGTAGACAGACTAACTATGGCTACACCTTC
CASSEGRRQTNYGYTF
>TRBV24-1|TRBD1|NA|TRBJ2-1
TGTGCCACCGGACAGGGAGATTCGGATGAGCAGTTCTTC
CATGQGDSDEQFF
>TRBV7-9|NA|NA|TRBJ2-7
TGTGCCAGCAGAATTGGGGACGAGCAGTACTTC
CASRIGDEQYF
>TRBV20-1|TRBD1|NA|TRBJ1-2
TGCAGTGCTACCACCGGGACAGGGAGGTATGGCTACACCTTC
CSATTGTGRYGYTF
>TRBV7-2|NA|medium-sized|TRBJ2-2
TGTGCCACCGCCGGGACACCGAACACCGGGGAGCTGTTTTTT
CATAGTPNTGELFF
>TRBV5-1|NA|many|TRBJ1-2
TGCGCCAGCAGCCCCGGACGGTCTGACTATGGCTACACCTTC
CASSPGRSDYGYTF
>TRBV20-1|TRBD1|many|TRBJ2-1
TGCAGTGCTAGAGACGACAGGGGTCGGTATGAGCAGTTCTTC
CSARDDRGRYEQFF
>TRBV4-1|NA|few|TRBJ2-7
TGCGCCAGCAGCCAAGATCCCCGGGATGCCTACGAGCAGTACTTC
CASSQDPRDAYEQYF
>TRBV4-1|TRBD1|NA|TRBJ1-3
TGCGCCAGCAGCCGGGGACAGGCGAGCTCTGGAAACACCATATATTTT
CASSRGQASSGNTIYF
>TRBV10-3|NA|NA|TRBJ1-2
TGTGCCATCTCGCGAGGCTACACCTTC
CAISRGYTF
>TRBV20-1|NA|NA|TRBJ1-6
TGCAGTGCTAGACTGGTCGGGCAGGGCTCCTATAATTCACCCCTCCACTTT
CSARLVGQGSYNSPLHF
>TRBV4-2|NA|NA|TRBJ2-1
TGTGCCAGCAGCCAAGGAGACGGTCGACACTACAATGAGCAGTTCTTC
CASSQGDGRHYNEQFF
>TRBV9|NA|few|TRBJ1-3
TGTGCCAGCAGCGTAGACGTCGAGCCCTCTGGAAACACCATATATTTT
CASSVDVEPSGNTIYF
>TRBV24-1|NA|NA|TRBJ2-1
TGTGCCACCAGTGATTTTGCGGGCGGAAGCTCCTACAATGAGCAGTTCTTC
CATSDFAGGSSYNEQFF
>TRBV21-1|NA|few|TRBJ1-4
TGTGCCAGCAGAATATTTGGACGTCCCGGGGTAACTAATGAAAAACTGTTTTTT
CASRIFGRPGVTNEKLFF
>TRBV21-1|NA|few|TRBJ1-2
TGTGCCAGCAGCAAAGTGGCAGCCTACACCTTC
CASSKVAAYTF
>TRBV7-2|NA|many|TRBJ1-5
TGTGCCAGCAGCTCCGTGGACGGGGGTGGAGCCCAGCATTTT
CASSSVDGGGAQHF
>TRBV6-4|TRBD2|NA|TRBJ2-3
TGTGCCACTTCCAGCGGGGGGGACACAGATACGCAGTATTTT
CATSSGGDTDTQYF
>TRBV5-6|NA|NA|TRBJ2-5
TGTGCCAGCAGCATGAGGTCCGGGGGACAGACCCAGTACTTC
CASSMRSGGQTQYF
>TRBV29-1|TRBD1|many|TRBJ1-5
TGCAGCGCCCGGACAGGAGTGGACCAGCCCCAGCATTTT
CSARTGVDQPQHF
>TRBV11-2|TRBD2|few|TRBJ2-5
TGTGCCAGCAGCCGCGGGACTAGCGGTGCTCCCCTTGAGACCCAGTACTTC
CASSRGTSGAPLETQYF
>TRBV4-3|TRBD1|many|TRBJ2-3
TGCGCCAGCAGCCACCTGGTAGGACAGGGGGCCGATACGCAGTATTTT
CASSHLVGQGADTQYF
>TRBV28|NA|few|TRBJ2-6
TGTGCCAGCAGTTTAGGGGGTTACTCTGGGGCCAACGTCCTGACTTTC
CASSLGGYSGANVLTF
>TRBV4-3|NA|NA|TRBJ2-4
TGCGCCAGCAGCCAAGATTCAAAGTACAAAAACATTCAGTACTTC
CASSQDSKYKNIQYF
>TRBV4-3|NA|few|TRBJ2-2
TGCGCCAGCAGCCAAAACCCCCCAAAGGCGGGAATGAACACCGGGGAGCTGTTTTTT
CASSQNPPKAGMNTGELFF